This TCR beta chain appears in the sequencing data of a study of post-analysis software for immune sequencing data. Findings and limits, study-wide: Higher frequency in patients than in controls was seen for about five TRBV segments, with TRBV5-6, TRBV5-1 and TRBV20-1 among them.

Concerning this clonotype: Its antigen is undetermined.

This CDR3 is 16 amino acids long. The TCR beta cDNA libraries contained unique molecular identifiers. TCRdb passed the PCR reads through MiXCR, listing each CDR3 protein once. The table shows some 700,000 distinct CDR3 sequences, with 55% to 70% occurring only once. Sequencing was carried out using blood. V gene TRBV12-3 or TRBV12-4 combines with J gene TRBJ2-7, with 11 bases fitting TRBD2. TRBJ2-5 explains the end of the DNA better; the J call may be wrong. This TCR was recovered from a girl aged 2-10 years with multiple sclerosis. The CDR3 loop is CASSSTSGGDFETQYF. For the CDR3, the DNA is TGTGCCAGCAGTTCCACTAGCGGGGGAGATTTCGAGACCCAGTACTTC.